The 25 T cell receptor beta chains below come from one sample, sequenced in a study of CD8 T cells in ankylosing spondylitis. Regarding the study as a whole: A TCR beta motif made of fewer than 10 highly homologous variants seemed typical of ankylosing spondylitis blood.

What these receptors recognize is not known. TCRdb re-called the 5' RACE reads through MiXCR, storing one row per CDR3 protein. The repertoire holds roughly 440,000 distinct CDR3 sequences, with approximately 17% as singletons. The specimen was blood, either unsorted or a sorted T cell fraction (not recorded which). The receptors stem from a male donor with ankylosing spondylitis.

This clonotype was counted between two and nine times. This chain joins TRBV24-1 and TRBJ1-1; 8 positions match TRBD1. Looked up from germline, CDR1 is KGHDR and CDR2 is SFDVKD. The J segment lost 0 bases and the V segment lost 10 bases, leaving 24 bases of the junction unmatched. The CDR3 runs 20 residues. CDR3 loop: CATDWTRDRSFPWMNTEAFF. The CDR3 coding sequence is TGTGCCACGGATTGGACCCGGGACAGGTCGTTCCCTTGGATGAACACTGAAGCTTTCTTT.

The chain is built from TRBV11-3 and TRBJ2-3, with D tentatively TRBD2 (6 bases). V was trimmed by 5 bases and J by 4 bases, leaving 16 bases between them. The CDR3 totals 15 residues. Per germline, CDR1 SGHNT and CDR2 YENEEA. CDR3 sequence: CASSPDGGYADTQYF. CDR3 sequence (DNA): TGTGCCAGCAGCCCAGACGGAGGGTATGCAGATACGCAGTATTTT.

This clonotype was counted many times. V and J are TRBV18 and TRBJ2-3; D is unclear. Germline V gene sequence: CDR1 KGHSH, CDR2 LQKENI. Trimming removed 8 bases at V and 6 bases at J, with 12 bases between. The CDR3 is 12 amino acids. The CDR3 DNA sequence: TGTGCCAGCAGCCCTGCCACGGATACGCAGTATTTT. This encodes CASSPATDTQYF. The entire variable domain, with the rest obtained from reference TRBV18 and TRBJ2-3, is as follows: NAGVMQNPRHLVRRRGQEARLRCSPMKGHSHVYWYRQLPEEGLKFMVYLQKENIIDESGMPKERFSAEFPKEGPSILRIQQVVRGDSAAYFCASSPATDTQYFGPGTRLTVL.

This clonotype appeared a few times. The rearrangement uses TRBV5-1 and TRBJ2-1; TRBD2 might be the D (6 bases). Germline lookup yields CDR1 SGHRS and CDR2 YFSETQ. The CDR3 is 17 amino acids. The V gene lost 2 bases and the J gene lost 2 bases, with 17 bases spanning the gap. CDR3 DNA: TGCGCCAGCAGCTTTATGACTCCCGGCGGGGCCTACAATGAGCAGTTCTTC. Residues: CASSFMTPGGAYNEQFF.

This chain connects TRBV7-9 to TRBJ2-2, with 8 bases lining up with TRBD2. V lost 6 bases to trimming and J lost 3 bases; unmatched junction nucleotides: 9. Germline lookup yields CDR1 SEHNR and CDR2 FQNEAQ (reference sequence). The CDR3 is 16 amino acids. The CDR3 reads CASRRRGGLDTGELFF. In DNA form, the CDR3 reads TGTGCCAGCAGAAGACGGGGGGGCCTGGACACCGGGGAGCTGTTTTTT.

This clonotype was counted at least ten times. The chain carries TRBV12-3 or TRBV12-4 and TRBJ2-1; no reliable D call. V was pared by 0 bases and J by 12 bases, with 9 bases between. This CDR3 contains 12 residues. This chain's CDR3 is CASSLAPLGQFF. The CDR3 region has the DNA TGTGCCAGCAGTTTAGCCCCTCTAGGGCAGTTCTTC.

The rearrangement uses TRBV18 and TRBJ2-2; tentative D call: TRBD1 (6 bases). Looked up from germline, CDR1 is KGHSH and CDR2 is LQKENI. CDR3 length: 15 residues. With 1 base removed from V and 5 bases from J, the gap between germline ends came to 11 bases. DNA of the CDR3: TGTGCCAGCTCACCACTGGACAGTGAGACCGGGGAGCTGTTTTTT. It yields the protein CASSPLDSETGELFF.

This clonotype was recorded a few times. V and J are TRBV11-2 and TRBJ2-7, with TRBD2 matching 7 bases. Germline-derived CDR1 and CDR2 are SGHAT and FQNNGV. V was pared by 3 bases and J by 0 bases, with 5 bases of the junction left unmatched. The CDR3 is 15 amino acids. Written as DNA, the CDR3 is TGTGCCAGCAGCTTCCAAACTAGCGACTCCTACGAGCAGTACTTC. As protein: CASSFQTSDSYEQYF.

This clonotype has just a few counts. This chain connects TRBV28 to TRBJ1-2; D is uncertain. V lost 1 base and J lost 3, with 12 bases in between. The germline V gene has CDR1 MDHEN and CDR2 SYDVKM. The CDR3 consists of 15 residues. The CDR3 here is CASSLSPLRHYGYTF. In DNA, the CDR3 is TGTGCCAGCAGTTTATCCCCCCTTAGACACTATGGCTACACCTTC.

The J gene is TRBJ2-7, the V gene TRBV7-2, with 10 bases identical to TRBD1. The CDR3 contains 16 residues. The V and J ends lost 4 bases and 4 bases, in that order; junction bases with no gene match: 10. The germline gives CDR1 SGHTA, CDR2 FQGNSA. CDR3 DNA: TGTGCCAGCAGCTCCAGGAGTGGGACAGGGGTGTACGAGCAGTACTTC. Residues: CASSSRSGTGVYEQYF.

The chain uses TRBV6-1 and TRBJ1-4; 7 nucleotides align to TRBD1. The CDR3 loop spans 15 amino acids. CDR1 is MNHNS, CDR2 SASEGT, per germline. Losses at the gene ends were 6 bases for V and 3 bases for J; bases not matched to a gene: 7. The DNA of the CDR3 is TGTGCCAGCAGCCCCGGACAGGTGGCTAATGAAAAACTGTTTTTT. Translated: CASSPGQVANEKLFF.

The sample holds a few counts of this clonotype. The chain uses TRBV5-1 and TRBJ2-1; 7 nucleotides line up with TRBD1. This CDR3 comprises 14 residues. V trimming: 2 bases; J trimming: 3 bases; junction bases outside the gene matches: 2. CDR1 and CDR2 from the germline V gene are SGHRS and YFSETQ. The CDR3 DNA reads TGCGCCAGCAGCTTACAGGGGAACTACAATGAGCAGTTCTTC. This encodes CASSLQGNYNEQFF.

The V call is TRBV27, the J call TRBJ2-2; a weak D match, TRBD2 (6 bases). Germline loops: CDR1 MNHEY, CDR2 SMNVEV (reference sequence). Trimming stripped 8 bases from V and 5 bases from J, with 18 bases between. This CDR3 has 15 residues. CDR3 in DNA: TGTGCCAGCCGCCGGGACTCGCTAGGAACCGGGGAGCTGTTTTTT. Protein product: CASRRDSLGTGELFF.

This clonotype turned up a few times. This chain connects TRBV20-1 to TRBJ2-5; TRBD2 matches 10 bases. V gave up 1 base and J gave up 5 bases; unmatched junction bases: 7. Germline V gives CDR1 DFQATT, CDR2 SNEGSKA (reference sequence). This CDR3 spans 15 amino acids. This CDR3 is CSARVPSGGAETQYF. In nucleotides, the CDR3 is TGCAGTGCTAGAGTACCTAGCGGGGGCGCGGAGACCCAGTACTTC.

The chain couples TRBV7-9 to TRBJ1-6; D gene unclear. This CDR3 has 14 amino acids. Germline CDR1 reads SEHNR; CDR2 reads FQNEAQ (reference sequence). Trimming left V 3 bases short and J 7 bases short, with 10 bases between. This CDR3 reads CASSFTGVNSPLHF. The CDR3 DNA sequence: TGTGCCAGCAGCTTTACCGGGGTCAATTCACCCCTCCACTTT.

The chain links TRBV19 to TRBJ2-2; 9 bases map to TRBD2. Germline V gives CDR1 LNHDA, CDR2 SQIVND (reference sequence). V was clipped by 7 bases and J by 3 bases; unmatched bases: 6. The CDR3 contains 15 residues. The CDR3 spells CASNPTSGYTGELFF. CDR3 nucleotide sequence: TGTGCCAGTAACCCCACTAGCGGGTACACCGGGGAGCTGTTTTTT.

The rearrangement links TRBV29-1 to TRBJ2-1, with 11 nucleotides matching TRBD2. Germline-derived CDR1 and CDR2 are SQVTM and ANQGSEA. V lost 6 bases and J lost 7; bases outside the gene matches: 8. The CDR3 consists of 14 residues. As DNA, the CDR3 is TGCAGCGTCGCACTAGCGGGAGTGAGGAATGAGCAGTTCTTC. It encodes CSVALAGVRNEQFF.

This clonotype was found a few times. J is TRBJ1-5 and V is TRBV10-3; D might be TRBD1 (6 bases). V lost 10 bases to trimming and J lost 1 base, with 17 bases between them. The CDR3 runs 15 residues. CDR1 is ENHRY and CDR2 is SYGVKD in the germline V gene. The CDR3 is CATKGGGKSNQPQHF. CDR3 bases: TGTGCCACTAAAGGAGGGGGTAAAAGCAATCAGCCCCAGCATTTT.

This clonotype was seen more than once but under ten times. The V and J genes are TRBV27 and TRBJ2-3; TRBD1 matches 7 bases. This CDR3 comprises 16 residues. Looked up from germline, CDR1 is MNHEY and CDR2 is SMNVEV (reference sequence). Losses at the gene ends were 2 bases for V and 6 bases for J; bases not matched to a gene: 11. The CDR3 DNA is TGTGCCAGCAGTTTACGAGAGACAGGGCGCAGGGATACGCAGTATTTT. Its protein is CASSLRETGRRDTQYF.

CDR3 protein: CASSPWDGLQETQYF. The CDR3 coding sequence is TGTGCCAGCAGCCCCTGGGACGGACTCCAAGAGACCCAGTACTTC. The rearrangement uses TRBV9 and TRBJ2-5; tentatively, D is TRBD1 or TRBD2 (5 bases each). This CDR3 is built from 15 residues. Germline V gene lookup returns CDR1 SGDLS and CDR2 YYNGEE. V lost 4 bases to trimming and J lost 1 base, with 14 bases between them. The full variable domain, completed using reference TRBV9 and TRBJ2-5, is DSGVTQTPKHLITATGQRVTLRCSPRSGDLSVYWYQQSLDQGLQFLIQYYNGEERAKGNILERFSAQQFPDLHSELNLSSLELGDSALYFCASSPWDGLQETQYFGPGTRLLVL.

This clonotype was detected only a few times. The chain is built from TRBV7-9 and TRBJ2-1; D remains ambiguous. Trimming took off 3 bases at V and 7 bases at J, with 13 bases between the two ends. In germline, CDR1 is SEHNR, CDR2 FQNEAQ (reference sequence). The CDR3 has 14 residues. The CDR3 protein is CASSFYLVGNEQFF. The CDR3 region has the DNA TGTGCCAGCAGCTTCTACTTAGTCGGGAATGAGCAGTTCTTC.

The rearrangement joins TRBV7-3 to TRBJ2-7; no clear D gene. Trimming removed 2 bases at V and 3 bases at J, with 8 bases between. The V gene's germline CDR1 is SGHTA and CDR2 FQGTGA. This CDR3 has 13 amino acids. This chain's CDR3 is CASSLGQDYEQYF. For the CDR3, the DNA is TGTGCCAGCAGCTTAGGCCAAGACTACGAGCAGTACTTC.

This clonotype was seen only a few times. This sequence joins TRBV5-1 and TRBJ1-1, with D perhaps TRBD1 (5 bases). The CDR3 has 14 amino acids. Germline V CDR1 and CDR2: SGHRS, YFSETQ. V lost 7 bases and J 7 bases, leaving 20 bases between the germline ends. The DNA of the CDR3 is TGCGCCAGCGGGGGTGTTTCTGGGCAGGATGAAGCTTTCTTT. Translated, it gives CASGGVSGQDEAFF.

This clonotype was seen many times. The rearrangement uses TRBV5-1 and TRBJ2-2; the D is unclear. CDR1 is SGHRS and CDR2 is YFSETQ in the germline V gene. The germline V and J ends were trimmed by 1 base and 4 bases, with 5 bases remaining between them. The CDR3 is 13 amino acids. This CDR3 is CASSLPGTGELFF. CDR3 sequence (DNA): TGCGCCAGCAGCTTGCCGGGCACCGGGGAGCTGTTTTTT.

The chain joins TRBV7-2 to TRBJ2-7; 9 nucleotides align to TRBD1. This CDR3 comprises 15 residues. With 5 bases clipped from V and 4 bases from J, the junction kept 9 bases outside the gene matches. Germline V lookup: CDR1 SGHTA, CDR2 FQGNSA. CDR3 protein: CASSTRTGTGYEQYF. CDR3 nucleotide sequence: TGTGCCAGCAGCACCCGTACCGGGACAGGGTACGAGCAGTACTTC.